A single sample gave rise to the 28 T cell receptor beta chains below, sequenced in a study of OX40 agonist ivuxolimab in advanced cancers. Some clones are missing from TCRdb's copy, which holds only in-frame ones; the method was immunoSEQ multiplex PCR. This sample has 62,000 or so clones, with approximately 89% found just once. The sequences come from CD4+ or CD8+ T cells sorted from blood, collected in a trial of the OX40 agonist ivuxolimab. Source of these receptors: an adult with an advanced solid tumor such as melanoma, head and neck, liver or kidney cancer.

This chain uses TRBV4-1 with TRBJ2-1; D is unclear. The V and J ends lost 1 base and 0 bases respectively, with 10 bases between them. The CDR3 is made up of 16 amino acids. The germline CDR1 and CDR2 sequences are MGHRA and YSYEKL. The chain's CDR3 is CASSQGAAISYNEQFF. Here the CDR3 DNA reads TGCGCCAGCAGCCAAGGGGCGGCTATCTCCTACAATGAGCAGTTCTTC.

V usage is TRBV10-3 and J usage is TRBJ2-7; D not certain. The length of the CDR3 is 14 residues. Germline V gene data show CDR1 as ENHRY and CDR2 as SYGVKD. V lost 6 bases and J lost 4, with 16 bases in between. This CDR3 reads CAISEGRVGYEQYF. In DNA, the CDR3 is TGTGCCATCAGCGAAGGAAGAGTGGGATACGAGCAGTACTTC.

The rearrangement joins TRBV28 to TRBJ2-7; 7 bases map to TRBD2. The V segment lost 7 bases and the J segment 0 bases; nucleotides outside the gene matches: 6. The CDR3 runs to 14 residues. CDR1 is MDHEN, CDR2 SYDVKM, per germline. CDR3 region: CASTSQRDSYEQYF. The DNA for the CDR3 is TGTGCCAGCACCTCCCAGCGGGACTCCTACGAGCAGTACTTC.

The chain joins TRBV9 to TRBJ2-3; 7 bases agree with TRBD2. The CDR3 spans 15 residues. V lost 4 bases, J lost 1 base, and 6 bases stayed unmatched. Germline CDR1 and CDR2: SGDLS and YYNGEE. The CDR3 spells CASSTTSTGTDTQYF. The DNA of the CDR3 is TGTGCCAGCAGCACGACTAGCACCGGCACAGATACGCAGTATTTT.

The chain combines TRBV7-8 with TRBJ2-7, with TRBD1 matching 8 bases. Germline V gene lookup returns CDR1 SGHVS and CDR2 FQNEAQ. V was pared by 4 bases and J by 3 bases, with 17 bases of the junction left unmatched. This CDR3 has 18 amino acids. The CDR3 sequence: CASSSRTASGGNIYEQYF. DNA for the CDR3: TGTGCCAGCAGCTCCCGCACGGCGTCAGGGGGCAATATCTACGAGCAGTACTTC.

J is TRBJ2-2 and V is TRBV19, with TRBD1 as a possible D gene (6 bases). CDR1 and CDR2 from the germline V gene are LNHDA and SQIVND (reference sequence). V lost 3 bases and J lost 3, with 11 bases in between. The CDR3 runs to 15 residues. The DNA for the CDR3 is TGTGCCAGTAGTATCTTGGACAGTTACACCGGGGAGCTGTTTTTT. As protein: CASSILDSYTGELFF. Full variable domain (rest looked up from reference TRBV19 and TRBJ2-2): DGGITQSPKYLFRKEGQNVTLSCEQNLNHDAMYWYRQDPGQGLRLIYYSQIVNDFQKGDIAEGYSVSREKKESFPLTVTSAQKNPTAFYLCASSILDSYTGELFFGEGSRLTVL.

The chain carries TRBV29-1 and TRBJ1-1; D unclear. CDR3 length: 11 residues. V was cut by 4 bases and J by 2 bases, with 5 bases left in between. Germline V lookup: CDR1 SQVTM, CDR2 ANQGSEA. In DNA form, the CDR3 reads TGCAGCGTTGGGGTCAACACTGAAGCTTTCTTT. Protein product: CSVGVNTEAFF.

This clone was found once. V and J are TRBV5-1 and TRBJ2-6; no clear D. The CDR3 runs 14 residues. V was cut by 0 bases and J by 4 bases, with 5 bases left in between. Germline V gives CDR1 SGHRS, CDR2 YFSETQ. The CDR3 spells CASSLGSGANVLTF. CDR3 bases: TGCGCCAGCAGCTTGGGTTCCGGGGCCAACGTCCTGACTTTC. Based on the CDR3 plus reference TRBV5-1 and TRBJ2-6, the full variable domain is KAGVTQTPRYLIKTRGQQVTLSCSPISGHRSVSWYQQTPGQGLQFLFEYFSETQRNKGNFPGRFSGRQFSNSRSEMNVSTLELGDSALYLCASSLGSGANVLTFGAGSRLTVL.

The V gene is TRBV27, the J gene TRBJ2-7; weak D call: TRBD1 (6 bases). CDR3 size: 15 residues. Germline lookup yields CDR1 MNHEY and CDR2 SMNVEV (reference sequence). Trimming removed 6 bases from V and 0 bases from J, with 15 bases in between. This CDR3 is CASSDTGLSSYEQYF. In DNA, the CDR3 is TGTGCCAGCAGCGACACAGGGCTTAGCTCCTACGAGCAGTACTTC.

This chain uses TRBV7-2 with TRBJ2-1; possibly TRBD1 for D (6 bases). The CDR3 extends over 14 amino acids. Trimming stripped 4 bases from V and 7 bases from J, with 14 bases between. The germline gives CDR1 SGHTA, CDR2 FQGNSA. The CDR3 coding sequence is TGTGCCAGCAGCTACAGGGAAATGTTAAATGAGCAGTTCTTC. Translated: CASSYREMLNEQFF.

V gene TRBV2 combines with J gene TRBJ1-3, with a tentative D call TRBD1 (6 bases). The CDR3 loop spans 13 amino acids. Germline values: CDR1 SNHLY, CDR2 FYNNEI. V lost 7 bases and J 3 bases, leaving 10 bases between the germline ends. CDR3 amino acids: CASILDSGNTIYF. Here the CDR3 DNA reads TGTGCCAGCATTCTGGACAGTGGAAACACCATATATTTT.

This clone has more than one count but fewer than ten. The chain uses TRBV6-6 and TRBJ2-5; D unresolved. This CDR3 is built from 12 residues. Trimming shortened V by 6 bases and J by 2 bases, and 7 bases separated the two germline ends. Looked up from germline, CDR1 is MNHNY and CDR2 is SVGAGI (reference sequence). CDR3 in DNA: TGTGCCAGCAGCTGGAATCAAGAGACCCAGTACTTC. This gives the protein CASSWNQETQYF.

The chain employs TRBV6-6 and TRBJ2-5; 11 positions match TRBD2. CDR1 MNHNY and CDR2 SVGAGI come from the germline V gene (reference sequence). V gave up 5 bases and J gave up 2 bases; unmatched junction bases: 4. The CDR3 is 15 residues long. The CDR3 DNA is TGTGCCAGCAGTGGGACTAGCGGAGGACAAGAGACCCAGTACTTC. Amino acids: CASSGTSGGQETQYF.

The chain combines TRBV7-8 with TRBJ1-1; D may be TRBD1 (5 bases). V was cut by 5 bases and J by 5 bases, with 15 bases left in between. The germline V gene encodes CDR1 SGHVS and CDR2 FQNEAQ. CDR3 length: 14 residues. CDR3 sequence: CASSALGVETEAFF. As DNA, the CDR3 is TGTGCCAGCAGCGCTCTAGGGGTAGAAACTGAAGCTTTCTTT.

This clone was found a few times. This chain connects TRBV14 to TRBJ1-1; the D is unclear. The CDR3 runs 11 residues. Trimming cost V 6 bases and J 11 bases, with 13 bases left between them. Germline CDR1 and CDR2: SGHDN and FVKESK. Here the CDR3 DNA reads TGTGCCAGCAGTGCGAGCGAGAACGCTTTCTTT. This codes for CASSASENAFF.

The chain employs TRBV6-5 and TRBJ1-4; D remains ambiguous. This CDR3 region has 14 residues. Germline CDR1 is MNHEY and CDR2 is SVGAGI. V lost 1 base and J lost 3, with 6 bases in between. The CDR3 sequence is CASSYLGSNEKLFF. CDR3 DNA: TGTGCCAGCAGTTACTTAGGATCTAATGAAAAACTGTTTTTT.

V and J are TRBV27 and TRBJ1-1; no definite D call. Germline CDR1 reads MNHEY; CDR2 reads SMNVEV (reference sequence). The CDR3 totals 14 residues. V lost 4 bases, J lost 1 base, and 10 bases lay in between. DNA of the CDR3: TGTGCCAGCAGTTCCCCCGCAGGGAACACTGAAGCTTTCTTT. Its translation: CASSSPAGNTEAFF.

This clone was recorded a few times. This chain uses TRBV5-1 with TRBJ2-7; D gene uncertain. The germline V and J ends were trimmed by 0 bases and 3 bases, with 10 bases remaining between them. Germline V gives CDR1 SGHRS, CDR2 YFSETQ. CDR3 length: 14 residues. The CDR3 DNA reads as TGCGCCAGCAGCTTGGCCGACGGAAACTACGAGCAGTACTTC. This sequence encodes CASSLADGNYEQYF.

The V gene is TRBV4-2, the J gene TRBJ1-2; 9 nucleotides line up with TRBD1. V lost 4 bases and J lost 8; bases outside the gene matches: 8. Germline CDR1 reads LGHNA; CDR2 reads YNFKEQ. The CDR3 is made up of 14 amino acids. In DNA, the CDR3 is TGTGCCAGCAGCCCACCCGGGACAGGGTTAGGCTACACCTTC. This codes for CASSPPGTGLGYTF.

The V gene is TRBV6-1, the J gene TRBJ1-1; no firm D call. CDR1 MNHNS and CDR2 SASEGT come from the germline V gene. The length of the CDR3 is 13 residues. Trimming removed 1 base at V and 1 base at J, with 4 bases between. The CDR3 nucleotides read TGTGCCAGCAGTGAAGGGGGGAACACTGAAGCTTTCTTT. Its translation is CASSEGGNTEAFF.

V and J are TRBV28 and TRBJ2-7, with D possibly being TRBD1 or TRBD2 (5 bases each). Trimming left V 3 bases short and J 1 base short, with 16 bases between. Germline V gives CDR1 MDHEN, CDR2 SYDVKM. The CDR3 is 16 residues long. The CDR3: CASSFSFRDQSYEQYF. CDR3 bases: TGTGCCAGCAGTTTCTCTTTTCGGGACCAGTCCTACGAGCAGTACTTC.

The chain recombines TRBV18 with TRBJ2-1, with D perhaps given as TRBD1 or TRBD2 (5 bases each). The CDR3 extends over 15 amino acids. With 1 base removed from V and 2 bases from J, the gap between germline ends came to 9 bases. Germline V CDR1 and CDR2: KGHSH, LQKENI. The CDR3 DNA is TGTGCCAGCTCACCACGAGAGGGGACCTACAATGAGCAGTTCTTC. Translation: CASSPREGTYNEQFF.

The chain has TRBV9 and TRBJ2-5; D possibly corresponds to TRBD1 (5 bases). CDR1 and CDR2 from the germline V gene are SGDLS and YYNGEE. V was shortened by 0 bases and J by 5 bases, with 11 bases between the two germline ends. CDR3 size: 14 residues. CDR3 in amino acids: CASSVGQGPETQYF. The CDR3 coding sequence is TGTGCCAGCAGCGTAGGGCAGGGTCCGGAGACCCAGTACTTC.

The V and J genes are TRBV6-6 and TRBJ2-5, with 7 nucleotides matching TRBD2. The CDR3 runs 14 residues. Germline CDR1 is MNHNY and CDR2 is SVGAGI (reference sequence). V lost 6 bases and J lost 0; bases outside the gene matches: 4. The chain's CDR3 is CASRSSGDQETQYF. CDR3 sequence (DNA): TGTGCCAGCAGATCCAGCGGGGACCAAGAGACCCAGTACTTC.

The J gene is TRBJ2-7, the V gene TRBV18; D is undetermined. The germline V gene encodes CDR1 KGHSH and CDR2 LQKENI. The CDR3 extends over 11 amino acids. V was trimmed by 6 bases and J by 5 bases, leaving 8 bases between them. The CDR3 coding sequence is TGTGCCAGCTCGGGTGGGGACGAGCAGTACTTC. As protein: CASSGGDEQYF.

CDR3 DNA: TGTGCCAGCAAACAGCACACCGGGGAGCTGTTTTTT. Protein: CASKQHTGELFF. The rearrangement links TRBV6-6 to TRBJ2-2; D is undetermined. The CDR3 length is 12 residues. Per germline, CDR1 MNHNY and CDR2 SVGAGI (reference sequence). Trimming stripped 7 bases from V and 3 bases from J, with 6 bases between.

The CDR3 region has the DNA TGTGCCAGCACCCGGGACCGGACCGGCACTGAAGCTTTCTTT. It yields the protein CASTRDRTGTEAFF. The chain is built from TRBV6-5 and TRBJ1-1; perhaps TRBD1 as D (5 bases). V lost 7 bases and J lost 4, with 16 bases in between. The CDR3 length is 14 residues. CDR1 and CDR2 (germline): MNHEY, SVGAGI.

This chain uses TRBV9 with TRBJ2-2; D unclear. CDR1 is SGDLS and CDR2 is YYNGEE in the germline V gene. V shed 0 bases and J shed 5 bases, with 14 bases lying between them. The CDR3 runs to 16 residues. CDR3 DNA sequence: TGTGCCAGCAGCGTAGTAGGGCTCTCGAGTACCGGGGAGCTGTTTTTT. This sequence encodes CASSVVGLSSTGELFF.